A selection of T cell receptor beta chains follows, all from one sample in a study of identical twins. TCRdb re-called the 5' RACE reads through MiXCR, storing one row per CDR3 protein. In the table there are about 150,000 distinct CDR3 sequences, around 3.6% of which are singletons. The sequenced material came from memory T cells sorted from blood. The source is a man aged 18 to 35 in good health. Both conserved end residues are part of each CDR3. Fields, in order: D gene, clone size, J gene, V gene, CDR3 length, CDR3 protein, CDR3 DNA. The D gene is left open where the match is weak. The size of a clone is reported for some rows only, either as once, few or many, or as a class for expanded clones.

D: TRBD1; size: many; J: TRBJ2-1; V: TRBV5-1; length: 14; CDR3: CASSKDRTYNEQFF; DNA: TGCGCCAGCAGCAAGGACAGGACCTACAATGAGCAGTTCTTC
D: NA; size: many; J: TRBJ2-2; V: TRBV5-1; length: 13; CDR3: CASSNQGIGELFF; DNA: TGCGCCAGCAGCAATCAGGGGATCGGGGAGCTGTTTTTT
D: NA; size: many; J: TRBJ2-7; V: TRBV7-6; length: 15; CDR3: CASSPEIGGFSEQYF; DNA: TGTGCCAGCAGCCCAGAGATCGGAGGCTTCTCCGAGCAGTACTTC
D: TRBD2; size: NA; J: TRBJ2-3; V: TRBV11-3; length: 16; CDR3: CASSTPSGSGSVTQYF; DNA: TGTGCCAGCAGCACCCCATCGGGTAGCGGGAGTGTTACGCAGTATTTT
D: NA; size: many; J: TRBJ2-2; V: TRBV4-3; length: 15; CDR3: CASSQGGVNTGELFF; DNA: TGCGCCAGCAGCCAAGGGGGGGTGAACACCGGGGAGCTGTTTTTT
D: NA; size: many; J: TRBJ1-1; V: TRBV2; length: 14; CDR3: CASSGVSGNTEAFF; DNA: TGTGCCAGCAGTGGGGTATCCGGGAACACTGAAGCTTTCTTT
D: NA; size: few; J: TRBJ2-7; V: TRBV29-1; length: 13; CDR3: CSVGTREPYEQYF; DNA: TGCAGCGTGGGGACGCGGGAACCCTACGAGCAGTACTTC
D: NA; size: many; J: TRBJ2-5; V: TRBV5-1; length: 14; CDR3: CASSLTGDQETQYF; DNA: TGCGCCAGCAGCTTGACAGGAGACCAAGAGACCCAGTACTTC
D: TRBD2; size: many; J: TRBJ2-1; V: TRBV7-2; length: 14; CDR3: CASSPWTSRNEQFF; DNA: TGTGCCAGCAGCCCATGGACTAGCAGGAATGAGCAGTTCTTC
D: NA; size: many; J: TRBJ2-2; V: TRBV20-1; length: 12; CDR3: CSAAGVTGELFF; DNA: TGCAGTGCGGCAGGGGTAACCGGGGAGCTGTTTTTT
D: NA; size: NA; J: TRBJ2-3; V: TRBV20-1; length: 13; CDR3: CSARKASTDTQYF; DNA: TGCAGTGCTAGAAAAGCTAGCACAGATACGCAGTATTTT
D: NA; size: many; J: TRBJ1-1; V: TRBV29-1; length: 13; CDR3: CSANLGIRTEAFF; DNA: TGCAGCGCCAATCTGGGGATTCGGACTGAAGCTTTCTTT
D: NA; size: many; J: TRBJ1-1; V: TRBV28; length: 12; CDR3: CATTRVFAEAFF; DNA: TGTGCCACAACGAGGGTTTTCGCTGAAGCTTTCTTT
D: TRBD1; size: NA; J: TRBJ1-5; V: TRBV19; length: 16; CDR3: CASSINGQGGNQPQHF; DNA: TGTGCCAGTAGCATAAACGGACAGGGGGGCAATCAGCCCCAGCATTTT
D: NA; size: many; J: TRBJ1-3; V: TRBV15; length: 13; CDR3: CATSIPLRNTIYF; DNA: TGTGCCACCAGCATCCCCCTAAGAAACACCATATATTTT
D: NA; size: many; J: TRBJ2-3; V: TRBV29-1; length: 11; CDR3: CSGGGTDTQYF; DNA: TGCAGCGGGGGGGGCACAGATACGCAGTATTTT
D: TRBD2; size: many; J: TRBJ2-1; V: TRBV29-1; length: 15; CDR3: CSFLIAGGPGNEQFF; DNA: TGCAGCTTTCTAATAGCGGGAGGGCCGGGTAATGAGCAGTTCTTC
D: NA; size: many; J: TRBJ2-6; V: TRBV5-1; length: 16; CDR3: CASSLYLGTGANVLTF; DNA: TGCGCCAGCAGCTTGTATCTGGGGACTGGGGCCAACGTCCTGACTTTC
D: NA; size: many; J: TRBJ1-1; V: TRBV3-1; length: 13; CDR3: CASSLQVGGEAFF; DNA: TGTGCCAGCAGCCTTCAGGTGGGGGGGGAAGCTTTCTTT
D: TRBD2; size: many; J: TRBJ2-2; V: TRBV12-3/TRBV12-4; length: 15; CDR3: CASSLLAGDTGELFF; DNA: TGTGCCAGCAGTTTACTAGCGGGAGACACCGGGGAGCTGTTTTTT
D: NA; size: many; J: TRBJ2-5; V: TRBV10-2; length: 12; CDR3: CASSEGQETQYF; DNA: TGCGCCAGCAGTGAGGGTCAAGAGACCCAGTACTTC
D: NA; size: many; J: TRBJ2-1; V: TRBV7-4; length: 17; CDR3: CASSPPPGRVVYNEQFF; DNA: TGTGCCAGCAGCCCACCCCCCGGGCGGGTCGTATACAATGAGCAGTTCTTC
D: NA; size: few; J: TRBJ2-5; V: TRBV20-1; length: 17; CDR3: CSARDLFLGGTQETQYF; DNA: TGCAGTGCTAGAGATTTGTTCCTGGGCGGGACTCAGGAGACCCAGTACTTC
D: TRBD2; size: many; J: TRBJ2-1; V: TRBV5-6; length: 15; CDR3: CASSQSGRGYNEQFF; DNA: TGTGCCAGCAGCCAGAGCGGGAGAGGATACAATGAGCAGTTCTTC
D: TRBD2; size: many; J: TRBJ2-1; V: TRBV30; length: 16; CDR3: CAWSVRGLASYNEQFF; DNA: TGTGCCTGGAGTGTACGCGGACTAGCGAGCTACAATGAGCAGTTCTTC
D: NA; size: many; J: TRBJ2-3; V: TRBV20-1; length: 13; CDR3: CSAPVGGADTQYF; DNA: TGCAGTGCTCCCGTAGGGGGAGCAGATACGCAGTATTTT
D: TRBD1; size: many; J: TRBJ1-1; V: TRBV5-5; length: 16; CDR3: CASSLGLGQGAPEAFF; DNA: TGTGCCAGCAGCTTGGGGCTGGGGCAGGGGGCCCCTGAAGCTTTCTTT
D: NA; size: many; J: TRBJ2-3; V: TRBV15; length: 17; CDR3: CATSRDRGIFSTDTQYF; DNA: TGTGCCACCAGCAGAGATCGGGGGATTTTTAGCACAGATACGCAGTATTTT
D: NA; size: many; J: TRBJ2-7; V: TRBV28; length: 14; CDR3: CASSSFGEGYEQYF; DNA: TGTGCCAGCAGTTCATTCGGCGAGGGCTACGAGCAGTACTTC
D: TRBD1; size: many; J: TRBJ1-2; V: TRBV29-1; length: 13; CDR3: CSVVQGVGHGYTF; DNA: TGCAGCGTTGTACAGGGGGTGGGTCATGGCTACACCTTC
D: NA; size: many; J: TRBJ2-7; V: TRBV29-1; length: 10; CDR3: CSVANYEQYF; DNA: TGCAGCGTCGCCAACTACGAGCAGTACTTC
D: TRBD1; size: many; J: TRBJ2-1; V: TRBV6-1; length: 15; CDR3: CASSKGQGWDNEQFF; DNA: TGTGCCAGCAGCAAGGGACAGGGATGGGACAATGAGCAGTTCTTC